A selection of T cell receptor beta chains follows, all from one sample in a study of shared clonotypes between healthy human individuals. Repertoires were generated with immunoSEQ multiplex PCR, while TCRdb's copy carries only in-frame clones and drops some. The table includes about 510,000 clones, 90% to 96% detected once. Sequencing input: naive CD4+ T cells sorted from blood. Every receptor here comes from a woman aged 25 to 39 in good health. The conserved cysteine and the conserved F or W are not part of the CDR3 here. Expanded clones get a size class; other rows say once, few or many, or leave the size out.

v_call | clone_size | cdr3_aa
TRBV28 | - | ASSPRSTGNYGYT
TRBV5-4 | - | ASSSSGSYEQY
TRBV5-1 | - | ASSLAQGDSKQY
TRBV20-1 | once | SARAETQY
TRBV30 | - | AWSEEGGTGRYEQY
TRBV7-9 | - | ASSLGAGKKLF
TRBV6-1 | - | ASKASGANVLT
TRBV5-1 | - | ASSLGEGEMNTEAF
TRBV5-1 | - | ASSLVPGQINTEAF
TRBV30 | - | AWSVGGPINQPQH
TRBV25-1 | once | ASSRTSGSYEQY
TRBV18 | once | ASSPRQGRSHEQY
TRBV30 | few | AWIPDRGYGYT
TRBV29-1 | - | SVSGPGGIHEQY
TRBV19 | - | ASSIQPNTGELF
TRBV10-3 | once | AIRPTSGSDSTYEQY
TRBV28 | - | ASSRGGDSTGELF
TRBV23-1 | - | ASSPPAISGNTIY
TRBV29-1 | - | SASGLAGTDGTDTQY
TRBV7-8 | once | ASSTSRGEQY
TRBV7-9 | - | ASSFYATGELF
TRBV4-1 | - | ASSHGVGLPVNEQF
TRBV28 | - | ASSPIMYEQY
TRBV5-8 | - | ASSLVQPQH
TRBV9 | - | ASSVGSMGRYNEQF
TRBV19 | - | ASSTNRGWEQF
TRBV29-1 | once | SVAGTGEETQY
TRBV7-8 | - | ASSGDFRRNTGELF
TRBV18 | - | ASSQLAPSTDTQY
TRBV28 | - | ATYPDLVSNQPQH
TRBV7-2 | - | ASSLQGGQGASAFYEQY
TRBV25-1 | - | ASSELARTLFDEQF
TRBV27 | once | ASRSLPGGAYGYT
TRBV7-2 | - | ASRLGQTMNTEAF
TRBV7-5 | - | VRRLGEVYNEQF
TRBV9 | - | ASSGRDTPGLAYEQY
TRBV2 | once | ASSGMQERNTEAF
TRBV21-1 | - | ATPRRSNQPQH
TRBV7-2 | - | ASSRTVTYEQY
TRBV10-3 | - | AISEPGTSVGIEQF
TRBV2 | - | ASRVWTSGGGDTQY
TRBV18 | - | ASSADRNTEAF
TRBV28 | - | ASRPQTGDQPQH
TRBV28 | once | ASSLGGDYGYT
TRBV6-4 | once | ASSPGTSGTLGTDTQY
TRBV6-6 | - | ATIMEGTDTQY
TRBV4-1 | - | ASSQDQGISYEQY
TRBV5-6 | - | ASSLAGPTTDSSGYT
TRBV7-3 | - | ASSFNMGAGEDEQF
TRBV27 | - | ASSLLGGIQPQH
TRBV29-1 | - | SVPGIYGYT
TRBV10-3 | - | AISESSGRETQY
TRBV7-8 | once | ASSLGYTGELF